One TCR beta chain is described in this entry. Germline V gives CDR1 MNHNS, CDR2 SASEGT. The CDR3 totals 14 residues. V was pared by 7 bases and J by 9 bases, with 12 bases of the junction left unmatched. Sequencing was performed with immunoSEQ multiplex PCR; in TCRdb, only in-frame clones are kept and a portion is missing. The sample records some 67,000 clones, about nine tenths being singletons. This record belongs to a study of T cell changes during pregnancy in multiple sclerosis. Sequencing was performed on peripheral blood, taken in the first trimester of pregnancy. The chain is built from TRBV6-1 and TRBJ2-5; 9 nucleotides line up with TRBD2. The clonotype comes from a female donor with multiple sclerosis, enrolled in a pregnancy study. The CDR3 region is CASKGLAGTGAQYF. In DNA, the CDR3 is TGTGCCAGCAAGGGGCTAGCGGGAACCGGGGCCCAGTACTTC.